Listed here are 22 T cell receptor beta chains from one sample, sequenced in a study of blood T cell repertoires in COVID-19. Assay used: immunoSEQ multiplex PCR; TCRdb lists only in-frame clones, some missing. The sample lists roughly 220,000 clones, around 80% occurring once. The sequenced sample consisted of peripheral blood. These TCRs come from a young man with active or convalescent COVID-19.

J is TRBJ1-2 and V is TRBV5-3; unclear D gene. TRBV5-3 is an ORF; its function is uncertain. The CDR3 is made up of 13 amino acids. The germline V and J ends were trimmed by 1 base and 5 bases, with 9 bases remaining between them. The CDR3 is CARSLTVSYGYTF. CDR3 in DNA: TGTGCCAGAAGCTTGACGGTTTCTTATGGCTACACCTTC.

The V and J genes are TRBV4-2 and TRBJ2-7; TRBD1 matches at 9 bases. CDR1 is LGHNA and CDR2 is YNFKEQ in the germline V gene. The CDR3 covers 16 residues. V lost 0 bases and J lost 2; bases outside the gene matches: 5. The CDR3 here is CASSQDVGQGTYEQYF. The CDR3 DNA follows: TGTGCCAGCAGCCAAGATGTAGGACAGGGGACCTACGAGCAGTACTTC.

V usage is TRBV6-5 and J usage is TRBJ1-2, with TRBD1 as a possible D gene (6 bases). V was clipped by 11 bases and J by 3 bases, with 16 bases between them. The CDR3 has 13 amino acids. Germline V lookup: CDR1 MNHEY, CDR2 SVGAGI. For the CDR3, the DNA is TGTGCCTCTTGGAGGGGGGGATACTATGGCTACACCTTC. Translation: CASWRGGYYGYTF.

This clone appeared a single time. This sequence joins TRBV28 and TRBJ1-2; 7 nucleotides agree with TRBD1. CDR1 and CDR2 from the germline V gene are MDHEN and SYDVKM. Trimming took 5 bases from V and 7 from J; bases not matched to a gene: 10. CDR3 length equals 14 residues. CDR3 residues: CASSPQDRISGYTF. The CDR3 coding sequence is TGTGCCAGCAGTCCGCAGGACAGGATCAGTGGCTACACCTTC.

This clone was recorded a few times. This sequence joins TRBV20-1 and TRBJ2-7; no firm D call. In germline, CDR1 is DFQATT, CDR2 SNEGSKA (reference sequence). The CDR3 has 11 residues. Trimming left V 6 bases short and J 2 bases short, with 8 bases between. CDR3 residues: CSAEKAYEQYF. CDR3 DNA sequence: TGCAGTGCAGAGAAAGCCTACGAGCAGTACTTC.

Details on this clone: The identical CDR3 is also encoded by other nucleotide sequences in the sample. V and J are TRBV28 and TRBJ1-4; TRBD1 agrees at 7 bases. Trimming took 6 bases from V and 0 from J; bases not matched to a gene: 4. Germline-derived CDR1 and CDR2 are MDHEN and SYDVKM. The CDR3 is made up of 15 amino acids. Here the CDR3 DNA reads TGTGCCAGCAGCTCCGGGACAGCAACTAATGAAAAACTGTTTTTT. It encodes CASSSGTATNEKLFF.

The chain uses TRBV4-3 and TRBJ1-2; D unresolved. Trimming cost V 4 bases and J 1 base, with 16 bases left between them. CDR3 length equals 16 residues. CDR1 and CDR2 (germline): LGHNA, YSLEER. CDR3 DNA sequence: TGCGCCAGCAGCCCACAGCGGGGAGGGCTTAACTATGGCTACACCTTC. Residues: CASSPQRGGLNYGYTF.

CDR3 sequence (DNA): TGTGCCAGTAGTACAGGGGGAAACAATCAGCCCCAGCATTTT. This encodes CASSTGGNNQPQHF. The chain is built from TRBV19 and TRBJ1-5; 7 nucleotides match TRBD1. CDR3 size: 14 residues. Germline lookup yields CDR1 LNHDA and CDR2 SQIVND (reference sequence). Losses at the gene ends were 4 bases for V and 3 bases for J; bases not matched to a gene: 3.

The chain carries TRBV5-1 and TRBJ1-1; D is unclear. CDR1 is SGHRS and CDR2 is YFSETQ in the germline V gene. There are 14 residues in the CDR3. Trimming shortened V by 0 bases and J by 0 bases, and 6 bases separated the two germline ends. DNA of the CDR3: TGCGCCAGCAGCTTGGACAGCATGAACACTGAAGCTTTCTTT. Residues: CASSLDSMNTEAFF. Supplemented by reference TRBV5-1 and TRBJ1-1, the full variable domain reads KAGVTQTPRYLIKTRGQQVTLSCSPISGHRSVSWYQQTPGQGLQFLFEYFSETQRNKGNFPGRFSGRQFSNSRSEMNVSTLELGDSALYLCASSLDSMNTEAFFGQGTRLTVV.

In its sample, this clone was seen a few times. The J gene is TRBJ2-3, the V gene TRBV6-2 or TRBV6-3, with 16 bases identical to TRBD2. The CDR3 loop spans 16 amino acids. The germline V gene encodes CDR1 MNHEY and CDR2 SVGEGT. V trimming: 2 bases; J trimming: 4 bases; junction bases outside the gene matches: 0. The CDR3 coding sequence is TGTGCCAGCAGTTACGGGACTAGCGGGGGGGCAGATACGCAGTATTTT. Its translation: CASSYGTSGGADTQYF.

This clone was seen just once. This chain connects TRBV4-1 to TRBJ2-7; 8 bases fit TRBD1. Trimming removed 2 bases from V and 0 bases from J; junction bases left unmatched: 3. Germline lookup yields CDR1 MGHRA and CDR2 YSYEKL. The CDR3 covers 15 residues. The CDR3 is CASSQPTGASYEQYF. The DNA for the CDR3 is TGCGCCAGCAGCCAACCGACAGGGGCCTCCTACGAGCAGTACTTC.

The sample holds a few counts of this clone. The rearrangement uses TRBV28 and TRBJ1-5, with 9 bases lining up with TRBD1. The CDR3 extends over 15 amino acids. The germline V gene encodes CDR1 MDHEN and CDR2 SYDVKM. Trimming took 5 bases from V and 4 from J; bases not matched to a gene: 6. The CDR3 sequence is CASSAGTGINQPQHF. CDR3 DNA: TGTGCCAGCAGTGCCGGGACAGGGATTAATCAGCCCCAGCATTTT.

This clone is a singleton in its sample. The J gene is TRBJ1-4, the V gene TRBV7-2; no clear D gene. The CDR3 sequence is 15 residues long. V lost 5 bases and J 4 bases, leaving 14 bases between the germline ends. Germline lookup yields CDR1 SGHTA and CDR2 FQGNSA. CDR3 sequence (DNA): TGTGCCAGCAGCCGTCGCCGCGGGGTTAATGAAAAACTGTTTTTT. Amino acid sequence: CASSRRRGVNEKLFF.

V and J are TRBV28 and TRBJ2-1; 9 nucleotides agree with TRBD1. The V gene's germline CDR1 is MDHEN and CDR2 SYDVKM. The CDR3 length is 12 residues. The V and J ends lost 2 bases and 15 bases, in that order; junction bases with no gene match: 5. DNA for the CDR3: TGTGCCAGCAGTTTAGGGACAGGGCGGGGGTTCTTC. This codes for CASSLGTGRGFF. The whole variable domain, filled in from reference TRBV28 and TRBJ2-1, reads DVKVTQSSRYLVKRTGEKVFLECVQDMDHENMFWYRQDPGLGLRLIYFSYDVKMKEKGDIPEGYSVSREKKERFSLILESASTNQTSMYLCASSLGTGRGFFGPGTRLTVL.

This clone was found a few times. CDR3 DNA: TGTGCCGTCGAACGCGGGAACACTGAAGCTTTCTTT. Its protein is CAVERGNTEAFF. The chain is built from TRBV19 and TRBJ1-1; D call uncertain. The CDR3 runs to 12 residues. The V gene lost 11 bases and the J gene lost 1 base, with 11 bases spanning the gap. Looked up from germline, CDR1 is LNHDA and CDR2 is SQIVND (reference sequence).

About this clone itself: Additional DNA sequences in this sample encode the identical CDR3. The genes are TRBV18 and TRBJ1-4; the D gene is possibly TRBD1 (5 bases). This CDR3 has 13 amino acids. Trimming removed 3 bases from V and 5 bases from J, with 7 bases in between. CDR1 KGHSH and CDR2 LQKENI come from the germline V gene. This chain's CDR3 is CASSPGGNEKLFF. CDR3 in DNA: TGTGCCAGCTCACCTGGGGGGAATGAAAAACTGTTTTTT.

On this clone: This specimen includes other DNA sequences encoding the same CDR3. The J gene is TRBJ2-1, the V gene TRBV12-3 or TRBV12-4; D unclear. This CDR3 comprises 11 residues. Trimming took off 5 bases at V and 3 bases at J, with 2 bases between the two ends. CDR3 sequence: CASSLYNEQFF. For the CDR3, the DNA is TGTGCCAGCAGTCTCTACAATGAGCAGTTCTTC.

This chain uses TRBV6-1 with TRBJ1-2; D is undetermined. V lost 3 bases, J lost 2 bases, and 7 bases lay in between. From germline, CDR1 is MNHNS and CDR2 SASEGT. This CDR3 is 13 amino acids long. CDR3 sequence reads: CASSDAENYGYTF. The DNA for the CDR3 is TGTGCCAGCAGTGACGCCGAGAACTATGGCTACACCTTC.

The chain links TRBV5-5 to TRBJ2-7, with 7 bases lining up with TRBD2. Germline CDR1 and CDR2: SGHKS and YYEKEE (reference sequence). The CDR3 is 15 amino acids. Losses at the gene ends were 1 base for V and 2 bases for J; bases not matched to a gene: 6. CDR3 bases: TGTGCCAGCAGCTTGAGGCGGGAGTCCCCCTACGAGCAGTACTTC. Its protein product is CASSLRRESPYEQYF.

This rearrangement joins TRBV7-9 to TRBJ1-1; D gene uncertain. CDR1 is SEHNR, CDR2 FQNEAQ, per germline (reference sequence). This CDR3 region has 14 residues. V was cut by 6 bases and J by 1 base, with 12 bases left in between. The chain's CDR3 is CASRATDKNTEAFF. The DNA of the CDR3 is TGTGCCAGCAGGGCTACAGATAAGAACACTGAAGCTTTCTTT. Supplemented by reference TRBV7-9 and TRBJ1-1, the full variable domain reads DTGVSQNPRHKITKRGQNVTFRCDPISEHNRLYWYRQTLGQGPEFLTYFQNEAQLEKSRLLSDRFSAERPKGSFSTLEIQRTEQGDSAMYLCASRATDKNTEAFFGQGTRLTVV.

CDR3 DNA sequence: TGTGCCAGCAGTAGCTATCCCCGGGACAGGGTTCAGCCCCAGCATTTT. Amino acids: CASSSYPRDRVQPQHF. The chain employs TRBV6-2 or TRBV6-3 and TRBJ1-5; 9 nucleotides align to TRBD1. This CDR3 comprises 16 residues. Germline assignment: CDR1 MNHEY and CDR2 SVGEGT. J lost 6 bases, V lost 5 bases, and 11 bases had no gene match.

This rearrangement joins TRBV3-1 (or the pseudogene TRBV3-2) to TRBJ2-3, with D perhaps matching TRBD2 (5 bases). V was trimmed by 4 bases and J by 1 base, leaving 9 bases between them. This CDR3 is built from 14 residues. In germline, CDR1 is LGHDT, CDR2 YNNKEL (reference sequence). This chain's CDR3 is CASSRAGRTDTQYF. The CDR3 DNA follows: TGTGCCAGCAGCCGGGCGGGTCGCACAGATACGCAGTATTTT.